This T cell receptor (beta chain) comes out of a study of shared clonotypes between healthy human individuals. Study findings and constraints: Of the naive CD4 clonotypes, about 5% were shared across four donors.

As concerns this clone: Antigen specificity is unknown.

Profiled with immunoSEQ multiplex PCR; TCRdb holds only in-frame clones, not every one. The sample carries approximately 2.5 million clones, more than 90% recorded once. The CDR3 is 14 amino acids. V lost 6 bases and J lost 1; bases outside the gene matches: 8. CDR1 is SQVTM and CDR2 is ANQGSEA in the germline V gene. What was sequenced was naive CD4+ T cells sorted from blood. As for subset: CD45RA+ positively selected. This sequence joins TRBV29-1 and TRBJ1-1, with 7 nucleotides matching TRBD1. This sequence was found in a man aged 18 to 29 in good health. The CDR3 nucleotides read TGCAGCGTCGTCCCGGCAGGGGGGAACACTGAAGCTTTCTTT. It yields the protein CSVVPAGGNTEAFF.